This T cell receptor beta chain is drawn from a study of T cell responses to AZD1222 COVID-19 vaccine. Study-wide results and limits: Only after the peak T cell response were repertoires sampled. Nearly half of unique spike-specific TCRs reportedly avoided B.1.351 and B.1.1.7 mutated regions.

Here immunoSEQ multiplex PCR was the method, and the copy in TCRdb shows in-frame clones only, minus some. Seen here are around 90,000 clones, around nine tenths observed once, and the top ten hold approximately 12%. The trim removed 6 bases at V and 4 bases at J, leaving 4 bases unmatched. There are 15 residues in the CDR3. Germline-derived CDR1 and CDR2 are MNHEY and SVGEGT. A word on this clone: Its target is unknown.

The V gene is TRBV6-2 or TRBV6-3, the J gene TRBJ2-1, with 12 positions matching TRBD2. This TCR came from an adult in good health. The material sequenced was peripheral blood, taken on day 0 of AZD1222 vaccination. For the CDR3, the DNA is TGTGCCAGCAGCTCTCTAGCGGGGGGGTACAATGAGCAGTTCTTC. Translated: CASSSLAGGYNEQFF.